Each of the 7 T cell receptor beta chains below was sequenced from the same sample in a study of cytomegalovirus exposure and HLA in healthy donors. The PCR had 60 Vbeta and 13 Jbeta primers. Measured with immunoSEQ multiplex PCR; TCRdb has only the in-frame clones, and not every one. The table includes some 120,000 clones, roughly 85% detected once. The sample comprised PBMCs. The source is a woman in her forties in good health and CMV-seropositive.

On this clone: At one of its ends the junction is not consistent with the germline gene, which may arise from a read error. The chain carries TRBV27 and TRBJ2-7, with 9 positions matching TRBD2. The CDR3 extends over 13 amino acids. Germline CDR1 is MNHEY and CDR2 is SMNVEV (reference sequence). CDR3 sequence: CASSLSKAGGWNF. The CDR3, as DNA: TGTGCCAGCAGTTTATCGAAGGCGGGAGGGTGGAACTTC.

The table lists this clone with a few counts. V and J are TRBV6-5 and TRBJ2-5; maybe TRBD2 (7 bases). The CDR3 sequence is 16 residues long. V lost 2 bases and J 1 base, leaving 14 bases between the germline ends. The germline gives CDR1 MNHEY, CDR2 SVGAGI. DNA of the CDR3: TGTGCCAGCAGTTACCTACTAGGGGGGGGCCAAGAGACCCAGTACTTC. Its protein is CASSYLLGGGQETQYF.

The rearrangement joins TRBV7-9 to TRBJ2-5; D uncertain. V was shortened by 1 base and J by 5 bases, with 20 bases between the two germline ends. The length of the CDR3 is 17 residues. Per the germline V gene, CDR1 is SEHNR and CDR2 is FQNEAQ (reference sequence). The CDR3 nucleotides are TGTGCCAGCAGCTTAGGACACAGAACTTTGGGTCCCGAGACCCAGTACTTC. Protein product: CASSLGHRTLGPETQYF.

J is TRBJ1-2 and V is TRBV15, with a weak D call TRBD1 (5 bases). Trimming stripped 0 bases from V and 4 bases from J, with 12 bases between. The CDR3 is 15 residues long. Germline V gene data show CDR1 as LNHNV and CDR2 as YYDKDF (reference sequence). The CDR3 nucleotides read TGTGCCACCAGCAGAGATCGAATAACAGGCTATGGCTACACCTTC. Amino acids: CATSRDRITGYGYTF.

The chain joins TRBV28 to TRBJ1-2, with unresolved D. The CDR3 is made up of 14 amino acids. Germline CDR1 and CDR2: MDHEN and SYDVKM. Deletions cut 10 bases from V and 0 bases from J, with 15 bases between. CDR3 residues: CAIPEEGTNYGYTF. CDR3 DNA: TGTGCCATCCCGGAGGAGGGTACTAACTATGGCTACACCTTC.

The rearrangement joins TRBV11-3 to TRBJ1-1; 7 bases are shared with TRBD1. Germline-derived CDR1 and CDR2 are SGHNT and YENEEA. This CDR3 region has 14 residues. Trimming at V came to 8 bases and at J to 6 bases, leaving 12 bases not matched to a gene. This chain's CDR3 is CASSIRGFLSEAFF. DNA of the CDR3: TGTGCCAGCTCCATCAGGGGGTTCCTCTCTGAAGCTTTCTTT.

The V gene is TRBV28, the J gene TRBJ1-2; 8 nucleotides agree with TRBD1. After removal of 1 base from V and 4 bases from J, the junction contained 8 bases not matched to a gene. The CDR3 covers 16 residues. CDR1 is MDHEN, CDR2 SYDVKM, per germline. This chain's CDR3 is CASSLSMQGAVYGYTF. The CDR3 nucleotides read TGTGCCAGCAGTTTATCCATGCAGGGGGCTGTCTATGGCTACACCTTC.